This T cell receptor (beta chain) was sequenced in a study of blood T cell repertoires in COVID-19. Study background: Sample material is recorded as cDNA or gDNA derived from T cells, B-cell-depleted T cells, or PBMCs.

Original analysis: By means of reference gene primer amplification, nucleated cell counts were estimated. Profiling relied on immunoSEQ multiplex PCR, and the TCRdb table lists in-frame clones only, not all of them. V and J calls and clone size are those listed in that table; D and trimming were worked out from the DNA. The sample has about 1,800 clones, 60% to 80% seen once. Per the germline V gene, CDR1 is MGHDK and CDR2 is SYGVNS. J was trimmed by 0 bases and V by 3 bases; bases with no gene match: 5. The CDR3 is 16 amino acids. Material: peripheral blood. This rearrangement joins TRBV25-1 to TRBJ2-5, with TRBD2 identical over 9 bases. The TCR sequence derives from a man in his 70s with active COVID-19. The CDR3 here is CASSDPLAGNQETQYF. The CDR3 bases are TGTGCCAGCAGTGACCCACTAGCGGGCAACCAAGAGACCCAGTACTTC.